This TCR beta chain was retrieved from a study of blood T cell repertoires in COVID-19 (dated by TCRdb to the early 2020s). The study in broad terms: The collaborator samples originated in the United States, Italy and Spain and spanned the acute and convalescent phases of COVID-19. Subjects who had been exposed to COVID-19, were actively infected with it, or had recovered from it provided the deeply sampled blood TCRbeta repertoires that made up the dataset. The material from the prospective study consisted of cDNA or gDNA derived from T cells, B-cell-depleted T cells, or PBMCs. Samples came from the ongoing ImmuneRACE study (first 160 participants) plus 1,254 subjects from 6 global collaborators. A de-identified subject ID, COVID-19 status, age in years and sex were almost always included in the sample metadata. Where available, HLA class I and class II types were taken from metadata supplied by the sample provider and were not determined by assay-based typing. The repertoires were released in a freely available public database meant as a resource for research on the immune response to SARS-CoV-2.

What the work shows at the level of the full study, not this receptor alone: The amount of clinical and demographic metadata varied by source and participant and was provided uncurated.

The CDR3 goes from the cysteine to the phenylalanine over 14 residues. Only CDR3 DNA is held: 42 bases, read in frame from base 1. A distance of 10 bases separates the germline ends of V and J, which lose 0 bases and 4 bases respectively. For CDR1 and CDR2, the germline V gene lists SGDLS and YYNGEE. Whole blood was collected in K2EDTA tubes by collaborating institutions according to the institutions' own protocols. For TCRbeta analysis, collaborators shipped samples in one of three forms: frozen whole blood, isolated PBMCs, or DNA extracted from either of those sample types. As for this clone: Its antigen specificity is not known. No base quality values were provided; no much bigger clone lies one nucleotide off.

TCRbeta CDR3 regions were amplified from genomic DNA using the immunoSEQ Assay, a bias-controlled multiplex PCR. Turning to the authors' computational methods: Nucleated cell counts per sample were estimated from amplification of reference gene primers within the assay. Sequence reads were collapsed and filtered to measure the absolute abundance of every unique TCRbeta CDR3 rearrangement. Productive Simpson clonality was computed per sample as the square root of Simpson's diversity index over productive rearrangements. Sourced from immuneACCESS, this table was stored by TCRdb with only in-frame sequences that have V and J called. A share of the clones is absent; for the studies checked, an unresolved V gene accounts for under half, and the remainder has no known explanation. The D gene and trimming were derived from the DNA, and the V and J assignments and clone size from that table. For this sample there are about 130,000 clones; 65% to 85% appear just once. In total, the top ten clones hold approximately 1.8% of the sample.

The clonotype originates from a man in his 70s with acute or convalescent COVID-19. What was sequenced was peripheral blood. The rearranged chain carries TRBV9 and TRBJ1-1, and the D gene may be TRBD1, 6 bases matching. For the CDR3, the sequence is CASSVDDRRTEAFF. The DNA sequence is as follows: TGTGCCAGCAGCGTAGATGACAGGCGCACTGAAGCTTTCTTT.